This entry concerns a single T cell receptor (beta chain). The record originates from a study of T cell changes during pregnancy in multiple sclerosis. Sequenced by immunoSEQ multiplex PCR; TCRdb stores in-frame clones only, minus some. The sample has 35,000 to 45,000 clones, about 90% seen once. The CDR3 spans 11 residues. Germline assignment: CDR1 GTSNPN and CDR2 SVGIG (reference sequence). Trimming removed 8 bases at V and 2 bases at J, with 10 bases between. Sample: CD4+ T cells from peripheral blood mononuclear cells, taken after pregnancy. This TCR came from a female donor with multiple sclerosis, enrolled in a pregnancy study. The rearrangement links TRBV30 to TRBJ2-7, with D possibly matching TRBD2 (6 bases). CDR3 DNA sequence: TGTGCCGTACTAGCTGCCTACGAGCAGTACTTC. This sequence encodes CAVLAAYEQYF.